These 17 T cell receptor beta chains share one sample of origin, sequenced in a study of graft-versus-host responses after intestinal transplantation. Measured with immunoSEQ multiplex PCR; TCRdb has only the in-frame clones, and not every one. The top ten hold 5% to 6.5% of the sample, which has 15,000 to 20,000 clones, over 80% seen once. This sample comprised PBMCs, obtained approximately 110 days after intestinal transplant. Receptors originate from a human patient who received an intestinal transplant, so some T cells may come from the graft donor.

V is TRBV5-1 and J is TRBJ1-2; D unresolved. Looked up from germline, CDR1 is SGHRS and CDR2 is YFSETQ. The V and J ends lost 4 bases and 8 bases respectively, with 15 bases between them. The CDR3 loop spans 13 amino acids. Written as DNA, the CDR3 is TGCGCCAGCAGCCGCAGGTACGGGCACGGCTACACCTTC. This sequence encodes CASSRRYGHGYTF.

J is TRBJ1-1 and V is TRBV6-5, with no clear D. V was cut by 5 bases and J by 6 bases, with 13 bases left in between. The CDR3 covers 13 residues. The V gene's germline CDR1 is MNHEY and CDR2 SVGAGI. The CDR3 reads CASSHDRSAEAFF. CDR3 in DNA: TGTGCCAGCAGTCACGATCGAAGTGCTGAAGCTTTCTTT.

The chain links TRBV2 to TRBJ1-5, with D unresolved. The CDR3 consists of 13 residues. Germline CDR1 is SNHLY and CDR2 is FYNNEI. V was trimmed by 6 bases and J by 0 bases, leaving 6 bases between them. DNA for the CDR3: TGTGCCAGCAGGAACCGTAGCAATCAGCCCCAGCATTTT. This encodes CASRNRSNQPQHF.

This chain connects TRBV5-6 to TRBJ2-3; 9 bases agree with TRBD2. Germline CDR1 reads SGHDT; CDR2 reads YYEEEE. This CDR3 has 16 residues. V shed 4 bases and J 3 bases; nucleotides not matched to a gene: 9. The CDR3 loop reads CASSPPSAGGTDTQYF. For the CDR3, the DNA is TGTGCCAGCAGCCCCCCGTCAGCGGGAGGTACAGATACGCAGTATTTT.

CDR3 sequence: CASSIDLGQGIWTGANVLTF. CDR3 coding DNA: TGTGCCAGTAGTATAGATCTGGGACAGGGGATCTGGACTGGGGCCAACGTCCTGACTTTC. J is TRBJ2-6 and V is TRBV19; 10 bases line up with TRBD1. CDR3 size: 20 residues. Germline CDR1 and CDR2: LNHDA and SQIVND (reference sequence). Trimming cost V 0 bases and J 2 bases; bases outside gene matches: 10.

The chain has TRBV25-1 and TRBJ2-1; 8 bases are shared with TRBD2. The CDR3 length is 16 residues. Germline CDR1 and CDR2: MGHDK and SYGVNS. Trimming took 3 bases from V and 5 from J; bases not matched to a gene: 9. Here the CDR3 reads CASSDPSGSDHNEQFF. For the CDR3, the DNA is TGTGCCAGCAGTGACCCGAGCGGGAGTGACCACAATGAGCAGTTCTTC.

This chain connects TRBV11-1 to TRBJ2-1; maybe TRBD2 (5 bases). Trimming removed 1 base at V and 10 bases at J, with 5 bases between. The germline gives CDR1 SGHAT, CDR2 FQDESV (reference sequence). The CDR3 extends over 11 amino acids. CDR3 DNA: TGTGCCAGCAGCTTAGGAGGGGAGCAGTTCTTC. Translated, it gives CASSLGGEQFF.

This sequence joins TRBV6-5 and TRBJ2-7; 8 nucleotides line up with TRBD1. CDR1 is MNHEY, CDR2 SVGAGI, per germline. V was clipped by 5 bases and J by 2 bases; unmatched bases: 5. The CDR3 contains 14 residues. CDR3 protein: CASSPRGPPYEQYF. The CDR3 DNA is TGTGCCAGCAGTCCCAGGGGGCCACCCTACGAGCAGTACTTC.

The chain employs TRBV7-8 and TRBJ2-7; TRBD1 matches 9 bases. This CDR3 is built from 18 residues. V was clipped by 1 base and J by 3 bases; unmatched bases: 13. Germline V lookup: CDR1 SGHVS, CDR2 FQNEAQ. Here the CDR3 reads CASSLVVAVGTGFYEQYF. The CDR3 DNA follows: TGTGCCAGCAGCTTAGTAGTCGCGGTCGGGACAGGGTTCTACGAGCAGTACTTC.

CDR3 region: CASSLAVMAGVRNEQFF. DNA for the CDR3: TGTGCCAGCAGCTTAGCAGTCATGGCGGGAGTGCGTAATGAGCAGTTCTTC. This rearrangement joins TRBV7-6 to TRBJ2-1, with 7 bases matching TRBD2. Losses at the gene ends were 0 bases for V and 7 bases for J; bases not matched to a gene: 12. This CDR3 is built from 17 residues. In germline, CDR1 is SGHVS, CDR2 FNYEAQ. The whole variable domain, filled in from reference TRBV7-6 and TRBJ2-1, reads GAGVSQSPRYKVTKRGQDVALRCDPISGHVSLYWYRQALGQGPEFLTYFNYEAQQDKSGLPNDRFSAERPEGSISTLTIQRTEQRDSAMYRCASSLAVMAGVRNEQFFGPGTRLTVL.

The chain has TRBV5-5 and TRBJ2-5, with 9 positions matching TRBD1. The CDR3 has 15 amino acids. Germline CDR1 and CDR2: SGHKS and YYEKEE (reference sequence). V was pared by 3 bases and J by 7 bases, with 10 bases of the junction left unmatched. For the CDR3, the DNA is TGTGCCAGCAGCTGGACAGGGGTTGAGGAAGGGACCCAGTACTTC. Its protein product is CASSWTGVEEGTQYF.

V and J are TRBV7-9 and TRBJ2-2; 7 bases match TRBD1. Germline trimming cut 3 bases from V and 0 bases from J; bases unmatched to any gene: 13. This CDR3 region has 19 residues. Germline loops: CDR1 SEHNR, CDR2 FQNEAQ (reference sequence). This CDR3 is CASSFVGGPTNTNTGELFF. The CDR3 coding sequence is TGTGCCAGCAGCTTTGTAGGGGGCCCTACAAATACGAACACCGGGGAGCTGTTTTTT.

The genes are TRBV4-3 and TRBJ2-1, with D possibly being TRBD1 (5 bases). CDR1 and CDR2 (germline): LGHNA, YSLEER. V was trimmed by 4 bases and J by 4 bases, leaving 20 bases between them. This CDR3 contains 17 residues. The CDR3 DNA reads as TGCGCCAGCAGCCCCCTGTTTGGAAGGGGTCAATACAATGAGCAGTTCTTC. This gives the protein CASSPLFGRGQYNEQFF.

The CDR3 bases are TGTGCCAGTAGTGACAGCTCCTACGAGCAGTACTTC. As protein: CASSDSSYEQYF. The rearrangement joins TRBV19 to TRBJ2-7, with D perhaps matching TRBD1 (5 bases). Trimming pared 5 bases from V and 0 bases from J, leaving 5 bases between. CDR1 and CDR2 from the germline V gene are LNHDA and SQIVND (reference sequence). The CDR3 totals 12 residues.

CDR3 sequence reads: CASSTRTYNEQFF. The CDR3 nucleotides read TGTGCCAGTAGTACCCGGACTTACAATGAGCAGTTCTTC. The chain is built from TRBV19 and TRBJ2-1, with D possibly matching TRBD2 (5 bases). CDR3 length equals 13 residues. V was trimmed by 4 bases and J by 4 bases, leaving 8 bases between them. The germline gives CDR1 LNHDA, CDR2 SQIVND (reference sequence).

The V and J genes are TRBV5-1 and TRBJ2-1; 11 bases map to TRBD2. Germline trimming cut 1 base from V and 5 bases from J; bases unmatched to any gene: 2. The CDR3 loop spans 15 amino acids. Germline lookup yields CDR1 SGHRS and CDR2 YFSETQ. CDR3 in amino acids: CASSLKLAGDNEQFF. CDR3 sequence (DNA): TGCGCCAGCAGCTTGAAACTAGCGGGAGACAATGAGCAGTTCTTC.

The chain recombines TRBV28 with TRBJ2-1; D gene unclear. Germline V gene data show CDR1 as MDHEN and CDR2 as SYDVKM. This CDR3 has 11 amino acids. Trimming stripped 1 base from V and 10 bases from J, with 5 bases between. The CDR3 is CASSLSREQFF. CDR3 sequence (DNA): TGTGCCAGCAGTTTATCAAGGGAGCAGTTCTTC.